This is a list of T cell receptor beta chains from one sample in a study of blood T cell repertoires in COVID-19. Generated by immunoSEQ multiplex PCR, the TCRdb table keeps only in-frame clones and is missing some. The table has some 260,000 clones, over 75% seen once. The sequencing input was peripheral blood. The receptors derive from a woman aged 70-85 years with COVID-19, enrolled during active disease. Both conserved end residues are part of each CDR3. D genes are given only for firm matches. Size values are once, few and many counts, or a class for expanded clones, and some rows have none.

j_call | clone_size | d_call | v_call | cdr3_nt | cdr3_aa
TRBJ2-1 | NA | TRBD2 | TRBV19 | TGTGCCAGTACCGCAGCGGGACTAGTAGTTGGTGAGCAGTTCTTC | CASTAAGLVVGEQFF
TRBJ2-7 | NA | TRBD1 | TRBV7-2 | TGTGCCAGCAGCTCACCGCCCGGGACAGGGGGCACGGACGAGCAGTACTTC | CASSSPPGTGGTDEQYF
TRBJ2-1 | NA | TRBD2 | TRBV9 | TGTGCCAGCAGCGTATGGGAGGGCCAGGTAGATGAGCAGTTCTTC | CASSVWEGQVDEQFF
TRBJ2-1 | NA | NA | TRBV7-3 | TGTGCCAGCAGCCCCCCGTCGGGCAATGAGCAGTTCTTC | CASSPPSGNEQFF
TRBJ2-4 | NA | TRBD2 | TRBV9 | TGTGCCAGCAGCGTAGGTCTAGCGGGAGGCTCAAACATTCAGTACTTC | CASSVGLAGGSNIQYF
TRBJ1-2 | NA | NA | TRBV7-8 | TGTGCCAGCAGCCACTTTCCAGGTGAACCTTATGGCTACACCTTC | CASSHFPGEPYGYTF
TRBJ1-1 | NA | NA | TRBV7-3 | TGTGCCAGCAGCTCCCACAGGGACACTGAAGCTTTCTTT | CASSSHRDTEAFF
TRBJ2-5 | once | TRBD2 | TRBV10-3 | TGTGCCATCAGTGAAGCTGCGGGAGGGCCCGGAGAGACCCAGTACTTC | CAISEAAGGPGETQYF
TRBJ2-7 | NA | NA | TRBV12-3/TRBV12-4 | TGTGCCAGCACCAGGGACATTCGGAACGAGCAGTACTTC | CASTRDIRNEQYF
TRBJ2-4 | NA | NA | TRBV7-2 | TGTGCCAGCAGCCCGGCCCCCACTAGACGAGCCAAAAACATTCAGTACTTC | CASSPAPTRRAKNIQYF
TRBJ2-1 | few | NA | TRBV30 | TGTGCCTGGATAGGAGGGCCCAGGGGGTATGAGCAGTTCTTC | CAWIGGPRGYEQFF
TRBJ1-3 | NA | NA | TRBV7-2 | TGTGCCAGCAGCTATCTCGCGGGCCACTCTGGAAACACCATATATTTT | CASSYLAGHSGNTIYF
TRBJ2-5 | NA | NA | TRBV5-1 | TGCGCCAGCCTCGATCCGGCAGGAGAGACCCAGTACTTC | CASLDPAGETQYF
TRBJ1-4 | NA | NA | TRBV30 | TGTGCCTGGAAGACCTTGAGTCTGAGGGAAAATGAAAAACTGTTTTTT | CAWKTLSLRENEKLFF
TRBJ2-5 | NA | TRBD1 | TRBV12-3/TRBV12-4 | TGTGCCAGCAGCCAGGGGGTACAAGAGACCCAGTACTTC | CASSQGVQETQYF
TRBJ2-7 | NA | TRBD2 | TRBV7-8 | TGTGCCAGCAGCTTAGGGGCTAGCGGGAGGGCCGTCCGGGAGCAGTACTTC | CASSLGASGRAVREQYF
TRBJ2-5 | NA | NA | TRBV18 | TGTGCCAGCTCACTGCGGGACGCCCAAGAGACCCAGTACTTC | CASSLRDAQETQYF
TRBJ1-2 | NA | NA | TRBV29-1 | TGCAGCGGCTACGAAAGCTATGGCTACACCTTC | CSGYESYGYTF
TRBJ2-1 | NA | TRBD1 | TRBV5-1 | TGCGCCAGCAGCAGAGACAGGGGCCAAACCTACAATGAGCAGTTCTTC | CASSRDRGQTYNEQFF
TRBJ2-5 | few | TRBD1 | TRBV12-5 | TGTGCTAGTGGATCGGACAGGACGTACCAAGAGACCCAGTACTTC | CASGSDRTYQETQYF
TRBJ1-2 | NA | TRBD1 | TRBV7-9 | TGTGCCAGCAGCGGACAGGGCGGCTATGGCTACACCTTC | CASSGQGGYGYTF
TRBJ2-7 | NA | TRBD1 | TRBV11-1 | TGTGCCAGCAGCAAAGGACAGGGTGGGTCCTACGAGCAGTACTTC | CASSKGQGGSYEQYF
TRBJ2-7 | NA | TRBD2 | TRBV3-1/TRBV3-2 | TGTGCCAGCAGCCAAGGTGTTAGCGGGACTTACGAGCAGTACTTC | CASSQGVSGTYEQYF
TRBJ2-3 | NA | TRBD2 | TRBV7-7 | TGTGCTAGCAGCCCGAGAGAGACAGCGGGAGTCACAGATACGCAGTATTTT | CASSPRETAGVTDTQYF
TRBJ2-7 | NA | TRBD1 | TRBV28 | TGTGCCAGCAGTACCGGGACAGGTCCCTACGAGCAGTACTTC | CASSTGTGPYEQYF
TRBJ1-1 | few | NA | TRBV18 | TGTGCCAGCTCACCACCAGTAGGGGGCACTGAAGCTTTCTTT | CASSPPVGGTEAFF
TRBJ2-5 | NA | NA | TRBV5-1 | TGCGCCAGCAGCTTTTTGATTGGACAGATCCAAGAGACCCAGTACTTC | CASSFLIGQIQETQYF
TRBJ1-2 | NA | NA | TRBV10-3 | TGTGCCATCACCGACACAGGGTCCGGCTACACCTTC | CAITDTGSGYTF
TRBJ1-2 | NA | NA | TRBV7-9 | TGTGCCAGCAGCCCGAACCTCCTCTCCTTGGCCGGCTACACCTTC | CASSPNLLSLAGYTF
TRBJ2-5 | NA | TRBD1 | TRBV12-3/TRBV12-4 | TGTGCCACCTCGGGACAGGGGATGGAGACCCAGTACTTC | CATSGQGMETQYF
TRBJ2-7 | NA | TRBD2 | TRBV28 | TGTGCCAGCAGTTCCGGGGAAGCGGGAGGGGAGCAGTACTTC | CASSSGEAGGEQYF
TRBJ2-7 | NA | TRBD2 | TRBV3-1/TRBV3-2 | TGTGCCAGCAGCCTAGCGGGACTCTACGAGCAGTACTTC | CASSLAGLYEQYF
TRBJ2-7 | NA | NA | TRBV6-1 | TGTGCCAGCAGCCCAGGGACTCTCTACGAGCAGTACTTC | CASSPGTLYEQYF
TRBJ2-3 | NA | TRBD2 | TRBV24-1 | TGTGCCACCAGTGACCCTAGCGGGAAGGGGACAGATACGCAGTATTTT | CATSDPSGKGTDTQYF
TRBJ2-3 | few | NA | TRBV21-1 | TGTGCCAGCAGCAAAGCGCTTTCAGGGGCTGTTGGCACAGATACGCAGTATTTT | CASSKALSGAVGTDTQYF
TRBJ1-1 | NA | TRBD1 | TRBV9 | TGTGCCAGCAGCGTAGCTCGGACAGGGACTGAAGCTTTCTTT | CASSVARTGTEAFF
TRBJ1-2 | NA | TRBD1 | TRBV13 | TGTGCCAGCAGCTCGACAGGGGGAAGAGACTATGGCTACACCTTC | CASSSTGGRDYGYTF